The 27 T cell receptor beta chains reported below all come from one sample, sequenced in a study of T and B cells in COVID-19 patients. Multiplex PCR with BIOMED2 TRB-A/B primer pools amplified TRB rearrangements. MiXCR was run by TCRdb on the multiplex PCR reads, yielding one entry per CDR3 protein. The sample holds 13,000 or so distinct CDR3 sequences, over 25% seen once. Blood genomic DNA input for TRB amplification was roughly 220-500 ng. The sequenced sample consisted of blood. Receptors were obtained from a human donor who had recovered from COVID-19.

This clonotype was seen more than once but under ten times. This chain links TRBV7-9 with TRBJ2-1; 8 bases are shared with TRBD2. Germline CDR1 and CDR2: SEHNR and FQNEAQ (reference sequence). The V gene end was trimmed by 0 bases and the J gene end by 0 bases; junction bases not matched to a gene: 1. This CDR3 contains 16 residues. The CDR3 DNA reads TGTGCCAGCAGCTTAGCAAGCGGGAGCTCCTACAATGAGCAGTTCTTC. Protein: CASSLASGSSYNEQFF.

CDR3 nucleotide sequence: TGTGCCAGCAGTTACTCGGTCGGGAGTGCAACTAATGAAAAACTGTTTTTT. Translating gives CASSYSVGSATNEKLFF. V gene TRBV6-5 combines with J gene TRBJ1-4; D not certain. CDR1 is MNHEY, CDR2 SVGAGI, per germline. Deletions cut 0 bases from V and 0 bases from J, with 11 bases between. CDR3 size: 17 residues.

The V call is TRBV19, the J call TRBJ2-7; TRBD2 agrees at 7 bases. The trim removed 4 bases at V and 4 bases at J, leaving 1 base unmatched. There are 12 residues in the CDR3. CDR1 is LNHDA, CDR2 SQIVND, per germline (reference sequence). The CDR3 here is CASSSGRYEQYF. The CDR3, as DNA: TGTGCCAGTAGTAGCGGGAGATACGAGCAGTACTTC.

There are a few counts of this clonotype. CDR3 in DNA: TGTGCCAGCAGAATACTAGCGGGGGGCACCGGGGAGCTGTTTTTT. This translates into CASRILAGGTGELFF. This chain links TRBV6-1 with TRBJ2-2, with TRBD2 identical over 12 bases. This CDR3 region has 15 residues. Germline CDR1 is MNHNS and CDR2 is SASEGT. With 6 bases clipped from V and 4 bases from J, the junction kept 3 bases outside the gene matches.

Within the sample, this clonotype is medium-sized. The rearrangement joins TRBV30 to TRBJ2-5; perhaps TRBD2 as D (7 bases). The germline gives CDR1 GTSNPN, CDR2 SVGIG (reference sequence). The length of the CDR3 is 14 residues. Trimming took 8 bases from V and 7 from J, leaving 23 bases between them. CDR3 region: CAAGGGGRVGTQYF. The DNA for the CDR3 is TGTGCCGCCGGTGGGGGGGGCAGGGTAGGGACCCAGTACTTC.

This clonotype was observed at least ten times. The chain joins TRBV6-1 to TRBJ2-3; D is unresolved. Germline CDR1 reads MNHNS; CDR2 reads SASEGT. V was cut by 3 bases and J by 2 bases, with 0 bases left in between. The CDR3 is made up of 11 amino acids. CDR3 protein: CASSDTDTQYF. CDR3 bases: TGTGCCAGCAGTGACACAGATACGCAGTATTTT.

As to this clonotype: A read error may explain this, as a much larger clone is one base away. V is TRBV12-3 or TRBV12-4 and J is TRBJ2-1; 11 nucleotides agree with TRBD2. J lost 0 bases, V lost 3 bases, and 1 base had no gene match. This CDR3 has 16 amino acids. The CDR3 sequence is CASSFSGGDSYNEQFF. The CDR3, as DNA: TGTGCCAGCAGTTTTAGCGGGGGGGACTCCTACAATGAGCAGTTCTTC.

This clonotype was counted many times. J is TRBJ1-2 and V is TRBV30, with 7 bases fitting TRBD1. The germline V gene has CDR1 GTSNPN and CDR2 SVGIG (reference sequence). After removal of 2 bases from V and 2 bases from J, the junction contained 8 bases not matched to a gene. The CDR3 totals 15 residues. CDR3 in DNA: TGTGCCTGGAGTCGGACAGGAAGGATAAACTATGGCTACACCTTC. It yields the protein CAWSRTGRINYGYTF.

This clonotype was counted ten times or more. V usage is TRBV27 and J usage is TRBJ2-5; TRBD1 matches 8 bases. The germline V gene has CDR1 MNHEY and CDR2 SMNVEV (reference sequence). V shed 0 bases, J shed 2 bases, and the junction held 8 bases outside the gene matches. The CDR3 has 17 amino acids. The CDR3 DNA sequence: TGTGCCAGCAGTTTATCGGGATCAGGGGGCCTTCAAGAGACCCAGTACTTC. Translation gives CASSLSGSGGLQETQYF.

The chain uses TRBV5-1 and TRBJ2-1; a weak D match, TRBD1 (6 bases). Germline values: CDR1 SGHRS, CDR2 YFSETQ. V dropped 0 bases and J dropped 7 bases, with 14 bases sitting between them. CDR3 length: 15 amino acids. The CDR3, as DNA: TGCGCCAGCAGCTTGGATCCCCAGGGGAATAATGAGCAGTTCTTC. Translated: CASSLDPQGNNEQFF.

This clonotype rates as medium-sized (0.01 to 0.1%). This chain links TRBV19 with TRBJ2-6; 7 positions agree with TRBD2. Per germline, CDR1 LNHDA and CDR2 SQIVND (reference sequence). CDR3 length equals 15 residues. With V trimmed by 5 bases and J by 4 bases, 5 bases remained unmatched. In nucleotides, the CDR3 is TGTGCCAGTAGTGGGGGGGTACTGGGGGCCAACGTCCTGACTTTC. Protein sequence: CASSGGVLGANVLTF.

For this clonotype: This may stem from a read error, because a much larger clone lies one nucleotide away. The CDR3 bases are TGTGCCAGCAGAAGTGGGACTAGCGGGTACGAGCAGTACTTC. Translation gives CASRSGTSGYEQYF. The genes are TRBV5-5 and TRBJ2-7; 12 bases map to TRBD2. CDR3 length equals 14 residues. From germline, CDR1 is SGHKS and CDR2 YYEKEE (reference sequence). With 5 bases clipped from V and 4 bases from J, the junction kept 4 bases outside the gene matches.

By share of the sample, this clonotype is medium-sized. The V call is TRBV27, the J call TRBJ2-1, with D hard to call. Per the germline V gene, CDR1 is MNHEY and CDR2 is SMNVEV (reference sequence). This CDR3 spans 13 amino acids. V lost 1 base to trimming and J lost 5 bases, with 6 bases between them. In DNA, the CDR3 is TGTGCCAGCAGTTTATTTTCCCACAATGAGCAGTTCTTC. As protein: CASSLFSHNEQFF.

The V gene is TRBV11-2, the J gene TRBJ2-7; maybe TRBD2 (7 bases). Germline-derived CDR1 and CDR2 are SGHAT and FQNNGV. This CDR3 is 14 amino acids long. V dropped 5 bases and J dropped 0 bases, with 11 bases sitting between them. CDR3 sequence reads: CASSGRGPSYEQYF. CDR3 in DNA: TGTGCCAGCAGCGGGCGGGGGCCCTCCTACGAGCAGTACTTC.

The chain couples TRBV27 to TRBJ2-5, with D maybe TRBD1 (5 bases). There are 15 residues in the CDR3. Looked up from germline, CDR1 is MNHEY and CDR2 is SMNVEV (reference sequence). The V gene lost 3 bases and the J gene lost 4 bases, with 15 bases spanning the gap. The CDR3 sequence: CASSFTPTVTETQYF. CDR3 bases: TGTGCCAGCAGTTTTACCCCGACAGTAACAGAGACCCAGTACTTC.

The sample holds many counts of this clonotype. CDR3 nucleotide sequence: TGTGCCAGCTCACCGGGGACAGGGAAGAGTCAGCCCCAGCATTTT. This translates into CASSPGTGKSQPQHF. V usage is TRBV18 and J usage is TRBJ1-5; TRBD1 agrees at 9 bases. CDR1 and CDR2 from the germline V gene are KGHSH and LQKENI. V shed 3 bases, J shed 6 bases, and the junction held 6 bases outside the gene matches. CDR3 size: 15 residues.

This clonotype was recorded at least ten times. The chain carries TRBV27 and TRBJ2-7, with TRBD1 matching over 8 bases. CDR1 and CDR2 from the germline V gene are MNHEY and SMNVEV (reference sequence). The V and J ends lost 6 bases and 6 bases, in that order; junction bases with no gene match: 10. The CDR3 runs to 14 residues. Here the CDR3 reads CASRPRTGPSEQYF. The CDR3, as DNA: TGTGCCAGCAGACCCAGGACAGGGCCTAGCGAGCAGTACTTC.

The rearrangement links TRBV11-1 to TRBJ2-3; the D gene is possibly TRBD2 (6 bases). The V end lost 3 bases, the J end lost 0 bases, and 10 bases lay between the germline ends. Per the germline V gene, CDR1 is SGHAT and CDR2 is FQDESV (reference sequence). This CDR3 has 15 residues. CDR3 bases: TGTGCCAGCAGCTTGGGACGGGGGAGCACAGATACGCAGTATTTT. It codes for CASSLGRGSTDTQYF.

V and J are TRBV15 and TRBJ1-1; 9 nucleotides match TRBD1. The V and J ends lost 0 bases and 5 bases, in that order; junction bases with no gene match: 4. Germline CDR1 is LNHNV and CDR2 is YYDKDF (reference sequence). The CDR3 covers 15 residues. As DNA, the CDR3 is TGTGCCACCAGCAGAGAACAGGGGGCGCGAACTGAAGCTTTCTTT. Its protein product is CATSREQGARTEAFF.

A word on this clonotype: A read error may explain this, as a much larger clone is one base away. The CDR3 region is CASSPRGLFSEQFF. The CDR3 DNA follows: TGTGCCAGCAGTCCCAGGGGGCTCTTCAGTGAGCAGTTCTTC. This chain links TRBV6-5 with TRBJ2-1, with TRBD1 matching 8 bases. The CDR3 consists of 14 residues. CDR1 MNHEY and CDR2 SVGAGI come from the germline V gene. The ends lost 5 bases at V and 9 bases at J; junction bases unmatched: 9.

This clonotype appeared many times. The gene calls are TRBV6-5 and TRBJ2-7; maybe TRBD2 (7 bases). V was cut by 5 bases and J by 5 bases, with 16 bases left in between. CDR3 size: 14 residues. Germline lookup yields CDR1 MNHEY and CDR2 SVGAGI. CDR3 protein: CASSTGARGNEQYF. For the CDR3, the DNA is TGTGCCAGCAGTACGGGGGCGCGGGGGAACGAGCAGTACTTC.

This chain connects TRBV5-6 to TRBJ2-3; tentatively, D is TRBD2 (5 bases). Germline CDR1 reads SGHDT; CDR2 reads YYEEEE. V shed 3 bases and J shed 6 bases, with 17 bases lying between them. The CDR3 runs to 15 residues. The DNA of the CDR3 is TGTGCCAGCAGCTCACTACACCGTCGGACTGATACGCAGTATTTT. Amino acid sequence: CASSSLHRRTDTQYF. The whole variable domain, filled in from reference TRBV5-6 and TRBJ2-3, reads DAGVTQSPTHLIKTRGQQVTLRCSPKSGHDTVSWYQQALGQGPQFIFQYYEEEERQRGNFPDRFSGHQFPNYSSELNVNALLLGDSALYLCASSSLHRRTDTQYFGPGTRLTVL.

To note about this clonotype: It may be a read error: a sequence one base away is much more abundant. The rearrangement uses TRBV27 and TRBJ1-4; D remains unclear. Germline lookup yields CDR1 MNHEY and CDR2 SMNVEV (reference sequence). The CDR3 extends over 14 amino acids. CDR3 sequence reads: CVSSLIGGHEKLFF. For the CDR3, the DNA is TGTGTCAGCAGTTTAATTGGAGGTCATGAAAAACTGTTTTTT.

This clonotype is labeled medium-sized. The V gene is TRBV6-5, the J gene TRBJ2-6, with unresolved D. Trimming pared 4 bases from V and 3 bases from J, leaving 13 bases between. Germline V gene data show CDR1 as MNHEY and CDR2 as SVGAGI. The CDR3 covers 16 residues. CDR3: CASSFGRYDGANVLTF. CDR3 coding DNA: TGTGCCAGCAGTTTCGGACGCTACGATGGGGCCAACGTCCTGACTTTC.

This clonotype occurred once. The gene calls are TRBV6-5 and TRBJ2-1; TRBD2 matches 9 bases. CDR1 is MNHEY, CDR2 SVGAGI, per germline. J was trimmed by 4 bases and V by 7 bases; bases with no gene match: 2. This CDR3 contains 13 residues. DNA of the CDR3: TGTGCCAGCACTAGCGGGGCGTACAATGAGCAGTTCTTC. Translation gives CASTSGAYNEQFF.

The chain couples TRBV6-5 to TRBJ1-3, with TRBD1 identical over 8 bases. Germline lookup yields CDR1 MNHEY and CDR2 SVGAGI. CDR3 length equals 15 residues. V lost 2 bases and J lost 2; bases outside the gene matches: 2. The CDR3 nucleotides are TGTGCCAGCAGTTACGACAGGGGAGCTGGAAACACCATATATTTT. This sequence encodes CASSYDRGAGNTIYF.

This clonotype has ten or more counts. The chain has TRBV30 and TRBJ1-1; the D is unclear. The CDR3 has 14 residues. Trimming took 3 bases from V and 0 from J, leaving 11 bases between them. Germline values: CDR1 GTSNPN, CDR2 SVGIG (reference sequence). The CDR3 nucleotides read TGTGCCTGGAGACCCGGCCGGATGAACACTGAAGCTTTCTTT. Its protein is CAWRPGRMNTEAFF. Complete variable domain (other parts from reference TRBV30 and TRBJ1-1): SQTIHQWPATLVQPVGSPLSLECTVEGTSNPNLYWYRQAAGRGLQLLFYSVGIGQISSEVPQNLSASRPQDRQFILSSKKLLLSDSGFYLCAWRPGRMNTEAFFGQGTRLTVV.